The text below deals with one T cell receptor beta chain. This clonotype was seen only a few times. This clone's antigen is unknown. Base qualities are not recorded, but no much larger clone differs from it by a single base. Libraries were constructed by PCR. Sequencing was performed on an Illumina HiSeq 2500. To normalize quantification of the TCRbeta repertoire, the TCR libraries were built with molecular barcoding that relied on unique molecular identifiers. TCRdb cleaned the public reads at Q25 with fastp, built clones with MiXCR and kept in-frame beta chains. Duplicate CDR3 protein sequences are folded into a single record with the most common DNA and genes. For this sample the table gives roughly 300,000 distinct CDR3 sequences, of which 10% to 13% were detected only once. Jointly, the top ten make up approximately 2.3% of the sample. CDR1 and CDR2 (MNHNY, SVGAGI) derive from the germline V gene (reference sequence). At the junction V is shortened by 4 bases and J by 3 bases, with 9 bases in between. Taken from cysteine to phenylalanine, the CDR3 has 13 residues. The CDR3 DNA has 39 bases and is translated from base 1.

This record comes from a study of T-cell reconstitution after alpha-beta-depleted transplantation in children (dated by TCRdb to the mid-2010s). As for the study more broadly: Using TCR repertoire profiling, the study followed T-cell immune reconstitution in a quantitative way in children after TCRalphabeta/CD19-depleted allogeneic hematopoietic cell transplantation.

Sequencing used PBMCs from the stem cell graft donor, obtained from the stem cell graft. This receptor was identified in a human donor who donated a stem cell graft to a child with acute lymphoblastic leukemia. Recombination linked TRBV6-6 to TRBJ1-1, and the D gene may be TRBD1, 5 bases matching. DNA sequence: TGTGCCAGCAGTTGGGGGGGGGACACTGAAGCTTTCTTT. Its amino acids are CASSWGGDTEAFF.